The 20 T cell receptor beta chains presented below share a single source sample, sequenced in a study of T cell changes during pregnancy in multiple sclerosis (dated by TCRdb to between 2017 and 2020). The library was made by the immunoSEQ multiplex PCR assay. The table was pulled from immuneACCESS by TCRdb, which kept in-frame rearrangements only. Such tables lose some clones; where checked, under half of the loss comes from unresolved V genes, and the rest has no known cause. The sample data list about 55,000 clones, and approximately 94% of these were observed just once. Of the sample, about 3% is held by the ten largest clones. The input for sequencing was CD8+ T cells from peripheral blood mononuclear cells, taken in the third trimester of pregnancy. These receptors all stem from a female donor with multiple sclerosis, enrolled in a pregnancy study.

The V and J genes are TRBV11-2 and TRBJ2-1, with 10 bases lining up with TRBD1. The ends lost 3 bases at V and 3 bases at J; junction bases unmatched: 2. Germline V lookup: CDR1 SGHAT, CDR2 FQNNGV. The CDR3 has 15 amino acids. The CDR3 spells CASSFRDRGYNEQFF. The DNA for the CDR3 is TGTGCCAGCAGCTTCCGGGACAGGGGCTACAATGAGCAGTTCTTC.

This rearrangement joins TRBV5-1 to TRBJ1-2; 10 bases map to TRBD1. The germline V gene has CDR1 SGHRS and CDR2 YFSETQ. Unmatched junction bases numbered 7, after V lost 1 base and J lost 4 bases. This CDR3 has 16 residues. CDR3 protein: CASSLHGTGAGYGYTF. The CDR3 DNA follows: TGCGCCAGCAGCTTGCACGGGACAGGGGCGGGCTATGGCTACACCTTC.

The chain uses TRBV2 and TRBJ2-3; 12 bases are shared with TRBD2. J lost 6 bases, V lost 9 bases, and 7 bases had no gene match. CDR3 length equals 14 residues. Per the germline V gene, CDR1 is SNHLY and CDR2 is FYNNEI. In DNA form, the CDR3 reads TGTGCCAGACCTAGCGGGAGGGGAGACGATACGCAGTATTTT. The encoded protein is CARPSGRGDDTQYF.

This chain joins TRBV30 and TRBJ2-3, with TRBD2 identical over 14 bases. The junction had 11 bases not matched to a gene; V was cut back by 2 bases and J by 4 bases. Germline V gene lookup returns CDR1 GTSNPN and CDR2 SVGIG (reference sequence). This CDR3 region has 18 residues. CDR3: CAWSLYGTSGSLSDTQYF. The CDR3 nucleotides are TGTGCCTGGAGTTTATATGGGACTAGCGGGAGCCTTTCAGATACGCAGTATTTT.

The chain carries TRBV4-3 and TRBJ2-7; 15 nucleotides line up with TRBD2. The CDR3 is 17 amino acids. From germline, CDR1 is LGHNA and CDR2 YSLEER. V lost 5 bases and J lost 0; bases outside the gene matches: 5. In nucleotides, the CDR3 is TGCGCCAGCAGCTATGGGACTAGCGGGAGGAGCTCCTACGAGCAGTACTTC. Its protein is CASSYGTSGRSSYEQYF.

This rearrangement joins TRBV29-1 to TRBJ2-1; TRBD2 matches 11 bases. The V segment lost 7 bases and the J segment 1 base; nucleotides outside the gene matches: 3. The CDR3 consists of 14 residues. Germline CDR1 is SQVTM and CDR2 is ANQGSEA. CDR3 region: CSARLAGSYNEQFF. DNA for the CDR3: TGCAGCGCCAGACTAGCGGGATCCTACAATGAGCAGTTCTTC.

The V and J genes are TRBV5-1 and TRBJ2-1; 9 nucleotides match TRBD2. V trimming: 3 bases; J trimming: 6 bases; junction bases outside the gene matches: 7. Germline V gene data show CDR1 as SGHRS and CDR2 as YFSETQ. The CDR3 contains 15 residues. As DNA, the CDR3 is TGCGCCAGCAGCTACCTAGCGGGACCTACCAATGAGCAGTTCTTC. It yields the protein CASSYLAGPTNEQFF.

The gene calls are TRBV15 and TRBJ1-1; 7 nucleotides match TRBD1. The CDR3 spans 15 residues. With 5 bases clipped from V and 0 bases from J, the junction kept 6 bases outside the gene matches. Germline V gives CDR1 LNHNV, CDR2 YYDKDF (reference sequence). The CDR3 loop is CATSAHRGMNTEAFF. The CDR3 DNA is TGTGCCACCAGCGCCCACAGGGGTATGAACACTGAAGCTTTCTTT.

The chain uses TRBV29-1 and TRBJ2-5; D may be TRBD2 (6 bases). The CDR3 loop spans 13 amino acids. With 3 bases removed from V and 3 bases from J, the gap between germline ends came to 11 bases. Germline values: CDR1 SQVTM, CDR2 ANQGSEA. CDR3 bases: TGCAGCGTTGAGGGCGGGACCAAAGAGACCCAGTACTTC. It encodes CSVEGGTKETQYF.

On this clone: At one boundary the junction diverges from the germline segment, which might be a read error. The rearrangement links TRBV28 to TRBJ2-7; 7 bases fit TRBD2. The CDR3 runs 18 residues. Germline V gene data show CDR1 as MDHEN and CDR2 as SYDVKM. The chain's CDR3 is CRPAVWGGRGREGYEQYF. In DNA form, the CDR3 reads TGCCGGCCAGCAGTTTGGGGGGGTCGAGGCAGGGAAGGCTACGAGCAGTACTTC.

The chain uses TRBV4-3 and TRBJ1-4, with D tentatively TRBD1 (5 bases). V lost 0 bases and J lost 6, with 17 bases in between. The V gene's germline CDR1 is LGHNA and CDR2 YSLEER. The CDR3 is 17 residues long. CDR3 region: CASSQEIVGQGYEKLFF. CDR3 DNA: TGCGCCAGCAGCCAAGAAATAGTCGGGCAGGGCTATGAAAAACTGTTTTTT.

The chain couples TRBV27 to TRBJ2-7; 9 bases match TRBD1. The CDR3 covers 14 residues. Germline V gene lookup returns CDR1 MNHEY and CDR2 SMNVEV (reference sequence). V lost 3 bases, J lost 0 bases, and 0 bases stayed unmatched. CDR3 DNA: TGTGCCAGCAGTTTGGACAGGGGCTCCTACGAGCAGTACTTC. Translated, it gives CASSLDRGSYEQYF.

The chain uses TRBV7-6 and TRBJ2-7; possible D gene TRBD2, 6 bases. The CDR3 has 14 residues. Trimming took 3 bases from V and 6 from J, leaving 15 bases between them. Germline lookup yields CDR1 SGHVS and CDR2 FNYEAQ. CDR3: CASSFSGGKGEQYF. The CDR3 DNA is TGTGCCAGCAGCTTTTCCGGCGGGAAGGGCGAGCAGTACTTC.

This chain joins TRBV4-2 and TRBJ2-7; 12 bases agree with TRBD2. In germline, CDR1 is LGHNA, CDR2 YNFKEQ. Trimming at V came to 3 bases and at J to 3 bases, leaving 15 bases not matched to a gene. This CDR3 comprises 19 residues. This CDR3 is CASSHDTGLAGFTIYEQYF. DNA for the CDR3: TGTGCCAGCAGCCACGATACCGGACTAGCGGGATTCACCATCTACGAGCAGTACTTC.

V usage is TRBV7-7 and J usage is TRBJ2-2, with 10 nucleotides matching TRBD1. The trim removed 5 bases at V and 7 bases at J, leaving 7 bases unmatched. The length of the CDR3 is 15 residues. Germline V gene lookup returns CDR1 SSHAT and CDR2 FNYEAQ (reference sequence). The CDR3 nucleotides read TGTGCCAGCAGCCCGACAGGGGGCGCGGACGGGGAGCTGTTTTTT. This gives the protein CASSPTGGADGELFF.

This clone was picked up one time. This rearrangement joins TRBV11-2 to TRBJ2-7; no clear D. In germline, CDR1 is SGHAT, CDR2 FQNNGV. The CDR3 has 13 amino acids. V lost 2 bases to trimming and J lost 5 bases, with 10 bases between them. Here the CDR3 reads CASSLRFADEQYF. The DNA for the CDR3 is TGTGCCAGCAGCTTAAGATTTGCAGACGAGCAGTACTTC. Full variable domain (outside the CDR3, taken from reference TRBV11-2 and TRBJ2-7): EAGVAQSPRYKIIEKRQSVAFWCNPISGHATLYWYQQILGQGPKLLIQFQNNGVVDDSQLPKDRFSAERLKGVDSTLKIQPAKLEDSAVYLCASSLRFADEQYFGPGTRLTVT.

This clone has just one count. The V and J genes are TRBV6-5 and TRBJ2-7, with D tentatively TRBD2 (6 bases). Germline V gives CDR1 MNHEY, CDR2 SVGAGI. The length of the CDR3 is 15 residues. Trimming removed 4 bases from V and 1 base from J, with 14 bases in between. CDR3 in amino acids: CASSLSGPISYEQYF. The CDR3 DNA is TGTGCCAGCAGTTTAAGCGGGCCCATATCCTACGAGCAGTACTTC.

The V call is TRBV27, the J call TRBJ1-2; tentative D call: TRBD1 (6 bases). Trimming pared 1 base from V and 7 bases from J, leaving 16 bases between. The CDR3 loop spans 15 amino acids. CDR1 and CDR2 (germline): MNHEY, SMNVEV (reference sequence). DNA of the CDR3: TGTGCCAGCAGTTTATGGGGTGGCAGGGGTGGTGGCTACACCTTC. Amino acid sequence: CASSLWGGRGGGYTF.

CDR3 amino acids: CASSLRVWGDEQFF. The CDR3 DNA sequence: TGTGCCAGCAGTCTTCGCGTATGGGGCGATGAGCAGTTCTTC. V gene TRBV27 combines with J gene TRBJ2-1; possibly TRBD1 for D (5 bases). This CDR3 has 14 amino acids. V was pared by 5 bases and J by 8 bases, with 16 bases between. The germline gives CDR1 MNHEY, CDR2 SMNVEV (reference sequence).

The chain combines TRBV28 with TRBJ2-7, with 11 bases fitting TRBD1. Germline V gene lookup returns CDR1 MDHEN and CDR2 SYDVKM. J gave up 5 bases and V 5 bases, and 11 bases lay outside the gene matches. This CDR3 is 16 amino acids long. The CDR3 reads CASSPLRTGGGNEQYF. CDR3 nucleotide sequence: TGTGCCAGCAGTCCACTTCGGACAGGGGGCGGGAACGAGCAGTACTTC.